What follows are 18 T cell receptor beta chains derived from one specimen sequenced in a study of T cells after yellow fever vaccination. TCRdb reprocessed the 5' RACE reads via MiXCR and lists one record per CDR3 protein. The sample lists 250,000 or so distinct CDR3 sequences, approximately 3.8% seen once, with around 19% in the top ten. This specimen consisted of PBMCs, obtained 15 days after the yellow fever booster vaccination. The source is a man aged 18 to 29 who received the YFV17D yellow fever vaccine.

This clonotype was recorded many times. The chain uses TRBV11-1 and TRBJ2-5, with D possibly being TRBD1 (5 bases). This CDR3 comprises 13 residues. Germline CDR1 SGHAT, CDR2 FQDESV (reference sequence). V lost 5 bases to trimming and J lost 5 bases, with 12 bases between them. CDR3 coding DNA: TGTGCCAGCAGCCGGACATGGGCCGAGACCCAGTACTTC. Its translation: CASSRTWAETQYF.

This clonotype occurred many times. As the CDR3 is not closed by the conserved phenylalanine or tryptophan, this likely results from a read error. The CDR3 is CASSLGKSAYNSPLHL. The CDR3 coding sequence is TGTGCCAGCAGCTTAGGTAAAAGCGCCTATAATTCACCCCTCCACCTT. This rearrangement joins TRBV7-9 to TRBJ1-6, with D uncertain. The CDR3 is 16 residues long. Looked up from germline, CDR1 is SEHNR and CDR2 is FQNEAQ (reference sequence). V was clipped by 1 base and J by 2 bases, with 9 bases between them.

This clonotype was counted at least ten times. This sequence joins TRBV7-2 and TRBJ2-2, with D unclear. CDR3 length: 16 residues. Trimming removed 0 bases from V and 1 base from J, with 9 bases in between. Germline CDR1 is SGHTA and CDR2 is FQGNSA. The CDR3 DNA sequence: TGTGCCAGCAGCTTAGCGCATCTTGAGAACACCGGGGAGCTGTTTTTT. It specifies CASSLAHLENTGELFF.

This clonotype was observed at least ten times. V gene TRBV20-1 combines with J gene TRBJ1-2; D is uncertain. The CDR3 runs 14 residues. V was pared by 5 bases and J by 0 bases, with 13 bases between. Germline V gene lookup returns CDR1 DFQATT and CDR2 SNEGSKA (reference sequence). CDR3 loop: CSAAAPVSNYGYTF. The CDR3 DNA sequence: TGCAGTGCTGCGGCTCCGGTCTCTAACTATGGCTACACCTTC.

This clonotype was seen ten or more times. The V call is TRBV7-9, the J call TRBJ2-7; 16 nucleotides line up with TRBD2. The V gene end was trimmed by 5 bases and the J gene end by 1 base; junction bases not matched to a gene: 8. This CDR3 spans 18 amino acids. Germline CDR1 is SEHNR and CDR2 is FQNEAQ (reference sequence). The CDR3 spells CASSPGTSGGAASYEQYV. Written as DNA, the CDR3 is TGTGCCAGCAGCCCGGGGACTAGCGGGGGGGCGGCGTCCTACGAGCAGTACGTC.

The table lists this clonotype with many counts. The chain combines TRBV5-1 with TRBJ1-1; D is unresolved. Trimming left V 0 bases short and J 0 bases short, with 9 bases between. CDR3 size: 15 residues. The germline V gene encodes CDR1 SGHRS and CDR2 YFSETQ. CDR3: CASSLVPGLNTEAFF. Here the CDR3 DNA reads TGCGCCAGCAGCTTGGTACCTGGGTTGAACACTGAAGCTTTCTTT.

This clonotype was seen at least ten times. The rearrangement joins TRBV5-1 to TRBJ2-1; D not certain. This CDR3 is built from 14 residues. With 2 bases removed from V and 8 bases from J, the gap between germline ends came to 14 bases. Germline CDR1 reads SGHRS; CDR2 reads YFSETQ. In DNA, the CDR3 is TGCGCCAGCAGCTTTCGGGCCCTATCGGATGAGCAGTTCTTC. This codes for CASSFRALSDEQFF. Full variable domain (missing parts from reference TRBV5-1 and TRBJ2-1): KAGVTQTPRYLIKTRGQQVTLSCSPISGHRSVSWYQQTPGQGLQFLFEYFSETQRNKGNFPGRFSGRQFSNSRSEMNVSTLELGDSALYLCASSFRALSDEQFFGPGTRLTVL.

This clonotype has ten or more counts. The V call is TRBV5-1, the J call TRBJ2-7; a possible D gene is TRBD1 (5 bases). The CDR3 spans 16 residues. V was shortened by 0 bases and J by 4 bases, with 17 bases between the two germline ends. Per germline, CDR1 SGHRS and CDR2 YFSETQ. CDR3 region: CASSLGLVVQVYEQYV. CDR3 nucleotides: TGCGCCAGCAGCTTGGGCTTGGTTGTACAGGTTTACGAGCAGTACGTC.

This clonotype was counted at least ten times. The rearrangement uses TRBV5-1 and TRBJ2-2; TRBD2 aligns across 7 bases. J was trimmed by 7 bases and V by 5 bases; bases with no gene match: 8. Germline lookup yields CDR1 SGHRS and CDR2 YFSETQ. The CDR3 sequence is 14 residues long. The CDR3 DNA follows: TGCGCCAGCAGTACTAGCGCCCACGGCGGGGAGCTGTTTTTT. Translated, it gives CASSTSAHGGELFF.

This clonotype was recorded at least ten times. The chain joins TRBV7-6 to TRBJ1-2; 7 bases agree with TRBD1. V lost 6 bases to trimming and J lost 10 bases; unmatched junction nucleotides: 11. The CDR3 is made up of 13 amino acids. Germline V CDR1 and CDR2: SGHVS, FNYEAQ. The CDR3 is CASSSDRDLAYTF. The DNA for the CDR3 is TGTGCCAGCAGTTCAGACAGGGATTTGGCCTACACCTTC.

This clonotype was detected ten times or more. The chain joins TRBV18 to TRBJ2-7; possibly TRBD2 for D (5 bases). CDR1 and CDR2 from the germline V gene are KGHSH and LQKENI. The CDR3 covers 15 residues. Trimming left V 2 bases short and J 0 bases short, with 11 bases between. CDR3 sequence (DNA): TGTGCCAGCTCACCAATAGCTGGGAGCTCCTACGAGCAGTACTTC. Protein sequence: CASSPIAGSSYEQYF.

This clonotype was recorded at least ten times. The chain carries TRBV12-3 or TRBV12-4 and TRBJ1-3; TRBD1 might be the D (5 bases). Trimming took off 5 bases at V and 1 base at J, with 9 bases between the two ends. The CDR3 runs 14 residues. CDR3 amino acids: CASSIRESGNTIYF. The DNA for the CDR3 is TGTGCCAGCAGTATCAGGGAATCTGGAAACACCATATATTTT.

This clonotype was observed at least ten times. The rearrangement uses TRBV6-5 and TRBJ2-3; possible D gene TRBD1, 6 bases. The germline V gene has CDR1 MNHEY and CDR2 SVGAGI. Trimming cost V 6 bases and J 1 base, with 17 bases left between them. The CDR3 totals 16 residues. The CDR3 region is CASRTGSTQRTDTQYF. CDR3 coding DNA: TGTGCCAGCAGGACAGGATCCACACAACGCACAGATACGCAGTATTTT.

This clonotype has at least ten counts. The V call is TRBV20-1, the J call TRBJ1-3, with TRBD1 as a possible D gene (6 bases). V dropped 0 bases and J dropped 4 bases, with 10 bases sitting between them. The V gene's germline CDR1 is DFQATT and CDR2 SNEGSKA (reference sequence). CDR3 length: 14 amino acids. The CDR3 DNA sequence: TGCAGTGCTAGAGAATCGGGGGCAGGAAACACCATATATTTT. As protein: CSARESGAGNTIYF.

Ten or more counts support this clonotype. The CDR3 loop is CASSLEGGLGTEAFF. DNA for the CDR3: TGCGCCAGCAGCTTGGAGGGGGGCCTCGGTACTGAAGCTTTCTTT. The chain uses TRBV5-1 and TRBJ1-1; tentatively, D is TRBD1 (6 bases). Trimming shortened V by 0 bases and J by 5 bases, and 14 bases separated the two germline ends. Germline V gene sequence: CDR1 SGHRS, CDR2 YFSETQ. This CDR3 contains 15 residues.

The chain uses TRBV28 and TRBJ1-3; tentatively, D is TRBD1 (6 bases). Germline V lookup: CDR1 MDHEN, CDR2 SYDVKM. Trimming stripped 7 bases from V and 4 bases from J, with 14 bases between. The CDR3 has 14 amino acids. DNA of the CDR3: TGTGCCAGCATATACCAGGGGAACGGAAACACCATATATTTT. Translated, it gives CASIYQGNGNTIYF.

This clonotype was detected ten times or more. In DNA form, the CDR3 reads TGTGCCAGCAGCACCAAGCGGGGCCACTCCTACGAGCAGTACTTC. This gives the protein CASSTKRGHSYEQYF. The chain employs TRBV4-2 and TRBJ2-7; the match to TRBD2 covers 7 bases. The CDR3 is made up of 15 amino acids. Germline V CDR1 and CDR2: LGHNA, YNFKEQ. J gave up 0 bases and V 5 bases, and 7 bases lay outside the gene matches.

This clonotype has at least ten counts. The chain joins TRBV20-1 to TRBJ2-1, with D possibly being TRBD1 or TRBD2 (5 bases each). V was clipped by 3 bases and J by 4 bases, with 19 bases between them. Germline CDR1 and CDR2: DFQATT and SNEGSKA (reference sequence). CDR3 size: 16 residues. This CDR3 is CSARRDGIGPYNEQFF. The CDR3 nucleotides read TGCAGTGCTAGGAGGGACGGAATCGGGCCATACAATGAGCAGTTCTTC.